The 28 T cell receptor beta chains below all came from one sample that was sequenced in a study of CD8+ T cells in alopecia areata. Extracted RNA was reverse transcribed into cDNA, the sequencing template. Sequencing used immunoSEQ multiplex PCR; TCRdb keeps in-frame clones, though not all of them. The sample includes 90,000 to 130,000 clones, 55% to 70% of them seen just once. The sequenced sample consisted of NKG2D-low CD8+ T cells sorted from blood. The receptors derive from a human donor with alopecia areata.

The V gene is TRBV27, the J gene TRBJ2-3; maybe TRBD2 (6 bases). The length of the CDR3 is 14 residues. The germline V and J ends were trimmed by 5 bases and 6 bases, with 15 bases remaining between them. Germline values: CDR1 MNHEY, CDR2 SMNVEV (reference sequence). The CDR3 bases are TGTGCCAGCAGTCCCAAGACTAGTTCTGATACGCAGTATTTT. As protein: CASSPKTSSDTQYF.

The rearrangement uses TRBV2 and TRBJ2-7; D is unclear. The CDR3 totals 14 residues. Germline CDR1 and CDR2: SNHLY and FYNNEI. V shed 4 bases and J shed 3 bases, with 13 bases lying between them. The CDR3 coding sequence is TGTGCCAGCAGTGCCCTCGGAGAACTCTACGAGCAGTACTTC. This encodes CASSALGELYEQYF. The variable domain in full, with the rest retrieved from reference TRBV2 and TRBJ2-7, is EPEVTQTPSHQVTQMGQEVILRCVPISNHLYFYWYRQILGQKVEFLVSFYNNEISEKSEIFDDQFSVERPDGSNFTLKIRSTKLEDSAMYFCASSALGELYEQYFGPGTRLTVT.

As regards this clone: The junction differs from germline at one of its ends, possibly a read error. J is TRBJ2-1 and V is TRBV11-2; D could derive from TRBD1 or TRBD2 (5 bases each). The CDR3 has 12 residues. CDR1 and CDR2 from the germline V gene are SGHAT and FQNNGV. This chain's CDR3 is CASRKTLGEQVF. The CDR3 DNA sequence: TGTGCCAGCAGAAAAACATTAGGGGAGCAGGTCTTC.

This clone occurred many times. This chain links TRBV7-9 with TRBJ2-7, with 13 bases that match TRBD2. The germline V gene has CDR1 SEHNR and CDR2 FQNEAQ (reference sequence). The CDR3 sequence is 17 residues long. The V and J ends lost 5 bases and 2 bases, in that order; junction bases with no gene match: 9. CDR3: CASSPGLAGALAYEQYF. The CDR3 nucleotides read TGTGCCAGCAGCCCAGGACTAGCGGGGGCGTTAGCCTACGAGCAGTACTTC.

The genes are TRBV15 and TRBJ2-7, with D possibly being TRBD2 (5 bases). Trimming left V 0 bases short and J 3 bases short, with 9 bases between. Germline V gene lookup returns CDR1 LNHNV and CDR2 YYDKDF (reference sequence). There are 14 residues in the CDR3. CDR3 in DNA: TGTGCCACCAGCAGAGAACGGGAAAACTACGAGCAGTACTTC. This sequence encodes CATSRERENYEQYF.

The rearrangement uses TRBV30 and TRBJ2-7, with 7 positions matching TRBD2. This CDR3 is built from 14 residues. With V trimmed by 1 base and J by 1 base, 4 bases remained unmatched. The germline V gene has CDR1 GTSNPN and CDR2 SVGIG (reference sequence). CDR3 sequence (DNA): TGTGCCTGGAGTGGGCCAGCGGGGTCCTACGAGCAGTACTTC. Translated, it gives CAWSGPAGSYEQYF.

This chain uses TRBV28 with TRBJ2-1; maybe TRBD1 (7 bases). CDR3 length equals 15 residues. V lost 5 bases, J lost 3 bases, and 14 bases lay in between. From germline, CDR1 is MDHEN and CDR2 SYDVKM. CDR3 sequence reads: CASSASGGGYNEQFF. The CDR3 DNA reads TGTGCCAGCAGTGCTTCAGGGGGAGGCTACAATGAGCAGTTCTTC.

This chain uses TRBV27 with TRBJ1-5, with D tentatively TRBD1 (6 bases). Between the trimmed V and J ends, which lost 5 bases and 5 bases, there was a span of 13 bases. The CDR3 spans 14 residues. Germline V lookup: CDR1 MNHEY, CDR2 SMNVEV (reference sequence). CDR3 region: CASSIHRADQPQHF. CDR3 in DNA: TGTGCCAGCAGTATACACAGGGCGGATCAGCCCCAGCATTTT.

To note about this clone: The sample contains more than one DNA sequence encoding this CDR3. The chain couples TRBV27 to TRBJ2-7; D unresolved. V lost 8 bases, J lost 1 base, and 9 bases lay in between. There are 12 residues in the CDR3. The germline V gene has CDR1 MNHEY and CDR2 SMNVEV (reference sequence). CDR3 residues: CASGVSSYEQYF. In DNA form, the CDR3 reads TGTGCCAGCGGGGTTTCATCCTACGAGCAGTACTTC.

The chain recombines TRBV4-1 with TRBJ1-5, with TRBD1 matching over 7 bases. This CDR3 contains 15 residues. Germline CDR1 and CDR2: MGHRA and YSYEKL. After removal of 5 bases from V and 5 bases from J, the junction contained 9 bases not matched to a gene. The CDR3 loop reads CASSARTGGYQPQHF. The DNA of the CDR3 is TGCGCCAGCAGCGCGAGGACAGGAGGGTATCAGCCCCAGCATTTT.

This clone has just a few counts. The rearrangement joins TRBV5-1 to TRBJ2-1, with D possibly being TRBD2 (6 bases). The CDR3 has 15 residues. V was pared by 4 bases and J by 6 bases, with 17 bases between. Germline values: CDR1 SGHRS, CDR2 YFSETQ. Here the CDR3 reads CASSNSGRSVNEQFF. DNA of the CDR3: TGCGCCAGCAGCAATAGCGGCAGGAGTGTCAATGAGCAGTTCTTC. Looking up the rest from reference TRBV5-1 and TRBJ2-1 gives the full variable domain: KAGVTQTPRYLIKTRGQQVTLSCSPISGHRSVSWYQQTPGQGLQFLFEYFSETQRNKGNFPGRFSGRQFSNSRSEMNVSTLELGDSALYLCASSNSGRSVNEQFFGPGTRLTVL.

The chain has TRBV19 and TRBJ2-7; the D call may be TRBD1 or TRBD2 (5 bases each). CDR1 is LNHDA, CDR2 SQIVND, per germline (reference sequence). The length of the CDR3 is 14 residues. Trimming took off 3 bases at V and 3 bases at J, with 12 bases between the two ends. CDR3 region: CASSMGRVSYEQYF. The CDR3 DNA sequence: TGTGCCAGTAGTATGGGGCGGGTAAGCTACGAGCAGTACTTC.

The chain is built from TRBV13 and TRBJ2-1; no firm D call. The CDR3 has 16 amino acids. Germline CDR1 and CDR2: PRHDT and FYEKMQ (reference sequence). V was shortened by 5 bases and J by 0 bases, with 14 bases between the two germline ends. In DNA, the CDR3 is TGTGCCAGCAGCCTGGGTCGGCTTAGCTCCTACAATGAGCAGTTCTTC. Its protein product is CASSLGRLSSYNEQFF.

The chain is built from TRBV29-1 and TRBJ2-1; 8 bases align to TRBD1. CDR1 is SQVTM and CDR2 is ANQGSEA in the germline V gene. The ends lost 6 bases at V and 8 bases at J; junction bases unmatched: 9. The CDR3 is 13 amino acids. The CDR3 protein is CSVEDREPHEQFF. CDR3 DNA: TGCAGCGTCGAGGACAGGGAGCCCCATGAGCAGTTCTTC.

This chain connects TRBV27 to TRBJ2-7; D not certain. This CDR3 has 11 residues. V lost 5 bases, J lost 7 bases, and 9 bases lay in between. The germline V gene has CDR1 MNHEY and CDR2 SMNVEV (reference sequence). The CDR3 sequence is CASSTPSEQYF. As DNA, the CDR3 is TGTGCCAGCAGTACCCCCTCGGAGCAGTACTTC.

The CDR3 region has the DNA TGTGCCAGCAGCTTAGTCGGCTTCACCGGGGAGCTGTTTTTT. It yields the protein CASSLVGFTGELFF. J is TRBJ2-2 and V is TRBV11-2; D remains unclear. This CDR3 is built from 14 residues. V shed 1 base and J shed 4 bases, with 7 bases lying between them. Germline V gene data show CDR1 as SGHAT and CDR2 as FQNNGV. The complete variable domain, with remaining parts taken from reference TRBV11-2 and TRBJ2-2, reads EAGVAQSPRYKIIEKRQSVAFWCNPISGHATLYWYQQILGQGPKLLIQFQNNGVVDDSQLPKDRFSAERLKGVDSTLKIQPAKLEDSAVYLCASSLVGFTGELFFGEGSRLTVL.

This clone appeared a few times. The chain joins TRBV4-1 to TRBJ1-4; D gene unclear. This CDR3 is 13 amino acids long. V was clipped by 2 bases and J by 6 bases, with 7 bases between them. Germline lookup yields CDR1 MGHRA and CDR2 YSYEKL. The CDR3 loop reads CASSQTSDEKLFF. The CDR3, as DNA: TGCGCCAGCAGCCAAACATCGGATGAAAAACTGTTTTTT.

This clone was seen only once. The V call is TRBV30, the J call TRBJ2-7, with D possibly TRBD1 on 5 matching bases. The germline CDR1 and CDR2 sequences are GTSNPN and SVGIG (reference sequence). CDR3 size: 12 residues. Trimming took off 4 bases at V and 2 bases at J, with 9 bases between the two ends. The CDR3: CAWNDSPYEQYF. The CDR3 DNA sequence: TGTGCCTGGAATGACAGTCCCTACGAGCAGTACTTC.

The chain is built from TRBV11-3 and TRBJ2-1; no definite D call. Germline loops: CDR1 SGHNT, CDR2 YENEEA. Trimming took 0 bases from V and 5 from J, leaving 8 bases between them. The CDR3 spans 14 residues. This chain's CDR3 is CASSLEPSDNEQFF. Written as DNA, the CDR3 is TGTGCCAGCAGCTTAGAGCCCAGCGACAATGAGCAGTTCTTC. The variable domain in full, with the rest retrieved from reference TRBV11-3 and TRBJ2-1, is EAGVVQSPRYKIIEKKQPVAFWCNPISGHNTLYWYLQNLGQGPELLIRYENEEAVDDSQLPKDRFSAERLKGVDSTLKIQPAELGDSAVYLCASSLEPSDNEQFFGPGTRLTVL.

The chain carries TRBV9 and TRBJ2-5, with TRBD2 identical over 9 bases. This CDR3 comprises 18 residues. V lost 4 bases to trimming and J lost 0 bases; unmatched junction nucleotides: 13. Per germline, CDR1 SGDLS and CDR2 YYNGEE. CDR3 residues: CASSLAQGLARYQETQYF. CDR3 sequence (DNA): TGTGCCAGCAGCTTGGCCCAAGGACTAGCGAGATACCAAGAGACCCAGTACTTC.

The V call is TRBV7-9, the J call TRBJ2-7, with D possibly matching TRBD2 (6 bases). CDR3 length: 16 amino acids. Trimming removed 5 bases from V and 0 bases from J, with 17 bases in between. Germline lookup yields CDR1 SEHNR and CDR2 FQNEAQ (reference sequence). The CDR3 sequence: CASSTPLDGSSYEQYF. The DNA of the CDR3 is TGTGCCAGCAGCACCCCATTAGACGGGAGCTCCTACGAGCAGTACTTC.

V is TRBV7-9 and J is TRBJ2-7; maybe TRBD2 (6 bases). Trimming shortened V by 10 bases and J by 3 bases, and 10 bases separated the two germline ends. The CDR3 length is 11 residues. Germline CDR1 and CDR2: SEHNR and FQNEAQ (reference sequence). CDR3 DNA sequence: TGTGCCACCGATAGCGGCTACGAGCAGTACTTC. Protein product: CATDSGYEQYF.

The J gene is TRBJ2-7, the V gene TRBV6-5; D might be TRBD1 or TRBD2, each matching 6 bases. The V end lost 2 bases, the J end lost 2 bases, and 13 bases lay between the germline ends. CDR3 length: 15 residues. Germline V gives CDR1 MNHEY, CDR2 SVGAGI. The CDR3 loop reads CASSYGEGEAYEQYF. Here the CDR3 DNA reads TGTGCCAGCAGTTACGGCGAGGGGGAGGCCTACGAGCAGTACTTC.

The CDR3 reads CASSLNPRGAGTDTQYF. CDR3 nucleotide sequence: TGTGCCAGCAGTTTGAACCCCCGGGGGGCCGGCACAGATACGCAGTATTTT. V is TRBV27 and J is TRBJ2-3; tentative D call: TRBD2 (7 bases). CDR3 size: 17 residues. V was cut by 3 bases and J by 1 base, with 17 bases left in between. Germline CDR1 and CDR2: MNHEY and SMNVEV (reference sequence).

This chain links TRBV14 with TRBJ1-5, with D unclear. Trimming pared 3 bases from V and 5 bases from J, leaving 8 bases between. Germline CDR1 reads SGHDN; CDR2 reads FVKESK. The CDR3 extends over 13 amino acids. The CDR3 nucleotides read TGTGCCAGCAGCCAGGGAAGCCATCAGCCCCAGCATTTT. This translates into CASSQGSHQPQHF.

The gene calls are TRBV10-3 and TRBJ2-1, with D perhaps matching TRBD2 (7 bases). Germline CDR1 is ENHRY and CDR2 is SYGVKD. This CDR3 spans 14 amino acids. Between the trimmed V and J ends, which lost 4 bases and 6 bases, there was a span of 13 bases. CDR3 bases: TGTGCCATCAGTGCGGGCGGGGGCCTCAATGAGCAGTTCTTC. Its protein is CAISAGGGLNEQFF.

The CDR3 bases are TGTGCCAGCAGTTTAGGGCAGAGAGTAGCCAAAAACATTCAGTACTTC. Encoded protein: CASSLGQRVAKNIQYF. The V and J genes are TRBV27 and TRBJ2-4; the D is unclear. Germline CDR1 reads MNHEY; CDR2 reads SMNVEV (reference sequence). The CDR3 sequence is 16 residues long. Trimming removed 2 bases from V and 0 bases from J, with 11 bases in between.

CDR3 coding DNA: TGTGCCATCAGTGAGGATTTGAAGCAGTTCTTC. It translates to CAISEDLKQFF. This chain links TRBV10-3 with TRBJ2-1, with unresolved D. The CDR3 is 11 amino acids. Trimming cost V 2 bases and J 11 bases, with 7 bases left between them. Per the germline V gene, CDR1 is ENHRY and CDR2 is SYGVKD.